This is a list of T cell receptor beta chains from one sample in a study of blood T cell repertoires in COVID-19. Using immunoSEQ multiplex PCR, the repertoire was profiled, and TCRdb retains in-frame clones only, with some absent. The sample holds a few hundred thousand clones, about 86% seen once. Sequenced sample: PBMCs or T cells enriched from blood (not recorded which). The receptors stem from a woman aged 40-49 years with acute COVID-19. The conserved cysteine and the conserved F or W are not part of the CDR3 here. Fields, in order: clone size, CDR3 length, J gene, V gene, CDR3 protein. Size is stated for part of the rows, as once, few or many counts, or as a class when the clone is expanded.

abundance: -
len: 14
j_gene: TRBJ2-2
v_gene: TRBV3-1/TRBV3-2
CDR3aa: ASSQGLAGGVGELF

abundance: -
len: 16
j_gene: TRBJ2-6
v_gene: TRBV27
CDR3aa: ASSRGRVSLSGANVLT

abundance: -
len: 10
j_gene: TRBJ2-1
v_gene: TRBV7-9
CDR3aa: ASSLGLTEQF

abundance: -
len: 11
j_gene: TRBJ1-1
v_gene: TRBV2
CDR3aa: ASRPDGEAEAF

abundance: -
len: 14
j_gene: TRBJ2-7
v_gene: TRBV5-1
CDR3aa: ASSSSLNRAIYEQY

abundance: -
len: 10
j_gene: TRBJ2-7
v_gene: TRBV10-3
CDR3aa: AISDRAYEQY

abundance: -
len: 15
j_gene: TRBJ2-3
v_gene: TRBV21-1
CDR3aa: ASSKFMDRGSTDTQY

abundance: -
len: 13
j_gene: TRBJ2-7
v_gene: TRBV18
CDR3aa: ASSPLSSGSYEQY

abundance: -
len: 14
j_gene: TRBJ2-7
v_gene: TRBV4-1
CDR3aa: ASSQSGGAYGDEQY

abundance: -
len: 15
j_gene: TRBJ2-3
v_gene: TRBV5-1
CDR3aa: ASSEGLGRGALDTQY

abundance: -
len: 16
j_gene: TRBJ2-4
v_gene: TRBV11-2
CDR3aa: ASSSLLTGWGAKNIQY

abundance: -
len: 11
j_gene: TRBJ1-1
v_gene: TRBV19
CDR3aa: ASSRGEGGVAF

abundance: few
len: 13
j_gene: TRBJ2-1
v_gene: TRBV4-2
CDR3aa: ASSQGTSGPNEQF

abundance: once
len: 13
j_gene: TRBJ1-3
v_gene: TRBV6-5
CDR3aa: ASAVLPSSGNTIY

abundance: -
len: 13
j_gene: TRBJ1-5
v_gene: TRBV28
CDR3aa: ASSLVVSSNQPQH

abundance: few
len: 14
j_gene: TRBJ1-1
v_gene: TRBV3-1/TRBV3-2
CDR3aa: ASSQERQRMNTEAF

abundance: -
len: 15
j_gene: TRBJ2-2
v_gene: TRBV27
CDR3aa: ASTGVSGHVNTGELF

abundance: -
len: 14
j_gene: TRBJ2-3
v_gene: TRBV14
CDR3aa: ASSLGTYQRTDTQY

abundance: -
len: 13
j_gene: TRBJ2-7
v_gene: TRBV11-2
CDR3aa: ASSLGSGRASEQY

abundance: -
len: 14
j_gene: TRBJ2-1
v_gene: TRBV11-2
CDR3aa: ASRRGTGGWYNEQF

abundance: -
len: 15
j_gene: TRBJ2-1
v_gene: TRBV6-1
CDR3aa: ASSVIGGTSGRGEQF

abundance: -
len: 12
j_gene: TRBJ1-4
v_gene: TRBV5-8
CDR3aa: ASSAGTVNEKLF

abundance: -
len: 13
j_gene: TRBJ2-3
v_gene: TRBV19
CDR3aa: ALNPLAGGTDTQY

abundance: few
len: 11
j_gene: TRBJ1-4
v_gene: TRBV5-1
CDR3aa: ASSLGGNEKLF

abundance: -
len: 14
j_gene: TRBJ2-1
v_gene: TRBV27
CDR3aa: ASSSPSGSRNNEQF

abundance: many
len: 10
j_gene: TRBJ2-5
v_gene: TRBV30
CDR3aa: AWNFDGETQY

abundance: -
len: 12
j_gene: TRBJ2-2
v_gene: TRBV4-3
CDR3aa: ASSQGSRVGELF

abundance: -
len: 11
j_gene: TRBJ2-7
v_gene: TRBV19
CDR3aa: ASGPSGSYEQY

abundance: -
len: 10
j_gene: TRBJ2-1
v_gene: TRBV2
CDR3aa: ATSLSYNEQF

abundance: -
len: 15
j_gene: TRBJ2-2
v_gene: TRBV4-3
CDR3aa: ASSLTAGQGARGELF

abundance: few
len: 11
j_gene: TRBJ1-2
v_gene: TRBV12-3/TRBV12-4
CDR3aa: ASSLQGGYGYT

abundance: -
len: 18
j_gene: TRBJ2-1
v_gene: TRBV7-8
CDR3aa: ASSPLFFSGRGGTYNEQF

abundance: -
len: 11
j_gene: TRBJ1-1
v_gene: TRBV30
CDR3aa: AWGKGANTEAF

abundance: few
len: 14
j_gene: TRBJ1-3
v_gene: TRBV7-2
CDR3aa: ASSLATGLSGNTIY